Following are 32 T cell receptor beta chains from one sample sequenced in a study of T cell responses to AZD1222 COVID-19 vaccine. The data were produced by immunoSEQ multiplex PCR, yet TCRdb's version contains in-frame clones alone and is incomplete. In the table there are approximately 140,000 clones, about 90% of which are singletons. The material was peripheral blood, obtained 28 days after the second AZD1222 dose. The receptors here all came from an adult who received the AZD1222 COVID-19 vaccine.

The CDR3 sequence is CASSEIGGASLNTEAFF. CDR3 sequence (DNA): TGTGCCAGCAGTGAAATTGGGGGAGCGAGCCTTAACACTGAAGCTTTCTTT. The chain links TRBV2 to TRBJ1-1, with TRBD1 as a possible D gene (5 bases). With 2 bases removed from V and 2 bases from J, the gap between germline ends came to 18 bases. This CDR3 contains 17 residues. Germline-derived CDR1 and CDR2 are SNHLY and FYNNEI.

V and J are TRBV7-8 and TRBJ2-5, with unresolved D. There are 13 residues in the CDR3. Trimming took off 4 bases at V and 2 bases at J, with 8 bases between the two ends. Germline CDR1 reads SGHVS; CDR2 reads FQNEAQ. The CDR3 coding sequence is TGTGCCAGCAGCTCACGGATGCAAGAGACCCAGTACTTC. This sequence encodes CASSSRMQETQYF.

J is TRBJ1-1 and V is TRBV6-5, with a weak D call TRBD1 (6 bases). The CDR3 totals 13 residues. V shed 6 bases and J shed 1 base, with 9 bases lying between them. Germline CDR1 reads MNHEY; CDR2 reads SVGAGI. The CDR3 loop reads CASRGQWNTEAFF. In nucleotides, the CDR3 is TGTGCCAGCAGGGGACAATGGAACACTGAAGCTTTCTTT.

The chain combines TRBV12-2 with TRBJ2-1. TRBV12-2 is marked as a pseudogene. The CDR3 sequence is 10 residues long. CDR3 sequence (DNA): TGTGCAAGTCATTTAGGGGAGCAGTTCTTC. Its translation is CASHLGEQFF.

In this sample, this clone turned up once. This chain uses TRBV10-3 with TRBJ1-1; weak D call: TRBD1 (5 bases). The germline V gene encodes CDR1 ENHRY and CDR2 SYGVKD. V lost 6 bases and J 5 bases, leaving 16 bases between the germline ends. This CDR3 has 14 residues. The CDR3 loop reads CAIRGDPGQTEAFF. The CDR3 DNA is TGTGCCATCAGGGGGGACCCAGGGCAGACTGAAGCTTTCTTT.

The chain couples TRBV4-3 to TRBJ1-1; D is possibly TRBD1 (5 bases). V was pared by 4 bases and J by 11 bases, with 14 bases between. Germline values: CDR1 LGHNA, CDR2 YSLEER. This CDR3 has 12 residues. The CDR3 is CASSRTGQRAFF. For the CDR3, the DNA is TGCGCCAGCAGCCGGACGGGGCAGCGGGCTTTCTTT.

Here the CDR3 reads CASSYGRPELSYEQYV. Written as DNA, the CDR3 is TGTGCCAGCAGTTACGGTAGACCAGAGCTCTCCTACGAGCAGTACGTC. The J gene is TRBJ2-7, the V gene TRBV6-5, with D uncertain. The CDR3 loop spans 16 amino acids. Trimming pared 2 bases from V and 0 bases from J, leaving 14 bases between. The germline V gene has CDR1 MNHEY and CDR2 SVGAGI.

CDR3 DNA: TGTGCCAGCAGTTACAGGGAAGAGTGGTCACCCCTCCACTTT. It is translated as CASSYREEWSPLHF. The chain has TRBV6-5 and TRBJ1-6; D is uncertain. The V gene's germline CDR1 is MNHEY and CDR2 SVGAGI. The CDR3 extends over 14 amino acids. The V end lost 2 bases, the J end lost 10 bases, and 12 bases lay between the germline ends.

This chain joins TRBV2 and TRBJ2-2; possible D gene TRBD1, 6 bases. Germline V gene sequence: CDR1 SNHLY, CDR2 FYNNEI. CDR3 length equals 15 residues. The V gene lost 4 bases and the J gene lost 4 bases, with 13 bases spanning the gap. CDR3 nucleotide sequence: TGTGCCAGCAGTGTGGTGGGGGCCGGCACCGGGGAGCTGTTTTTT. Protein product: CASSVVGAGTGELFF.

V is TRBV15 and J is TRBJ1-2; possible D gene TRBD1, 6 bases. CDR1 LNHNV and CDR2 YYDKDF come from the germline V gene (reference sequence). CDR3 length: 14 residues. Trimming stripped 1 base from V and 3 bases from J, with 9 bases between. The CDR3 DNA is TGTGCCACCAGCAGAGTGACAGGAGACTATGGCTACACCTTC. Protein product: CATSRVTGDYGYTF.

This rearrangement joins TRBV30 to TRBJ1-5; D ambiguous. CDR1 and CDR2 (germline): GTSNPN, SVGIG (reference sequence). V lost 5 bases and J 11 bases, leaving 19 bases between the germline ends. This CDR3 spans 13 amino acids. CDR3 in amino acids: CAWVPASGGAQHF. The CDR3 region has the DNA TGTGCCTGGGTCCCAGCGTCGGGTGGAGCCCAGCATTTT.

The chain links TRBV7-2 to TRBJ1-6, with 7 bases aligning to TRBD1. V was clipped by 5 bases and J by 8 bases; unmatched bases: 9. The V gene's germline CDR1 is SGHTA and CDR2 FQGNSA. This CDR3 contains 15 residues. In DNA, the CDR3 is TGTGCCAGCAGCCCGCAAGGGGGCGCCGATTCACCCCTCCACTTT. Translating it yields CASSPQGGADSPLHF.

The V call is TRBV27, the J call TRBJ1-5, with 7 nucleotides matching TRBD1. Trimming took 6 bases from V and 0 from J; bases not matched to a gene: 5. The CDR3 sequence is 15 residues long. Germline V gene data show CDR1 as MNHEY and CDR2 as SMNVEV (reference sequence). The CDR3 region is CASRAGGNSNQPQHF. Here the CDR3 DNA reads TGTGCCAGCAGAGCAGGGGGAAATAGCAATCAGCCCCAGCATTTT.

This chain joins TRBV30 and TRBJ1-6; D gene unclear. This CDR3 is built from 17 residues. Trimming stripped 3 bases from V and 1 base from J, with 16 bases between. Germline values: CDR1 GTSNPN, CDR2 SVGIG (reference sequence). This CDR3 reads CAWSTLRGASYNSPLHF. The CDR3 region has the DNA TGTGCCTGGAGCACGCTTCGAGGAGCATCCTATAATTCACCCCTCCACTTT.

This chain joins TRBV18 and TRBJ2-2, with TRBD2 identical over 11 bases. The CDR3 is 16 residues long. V was clipped by 3 bases and J by 4 bases; unmatched bases: 4. Per the germline V gene, CDR1 is KGHSH and CDR2 is LQKENI. As DNA, the CDR3 is TGTGCCAGCTCACCTAGCGGGAGGGCCCTCACCGGGGAGCTGTTTTTT. The encoded protein is CASSPSGRALTGELFF.

The chain recombines TRBV6-2 or TRBV6-3 with TRBJ2-7; D unresolved. CDR1 is MNHEY and CDR2 is SVGEGT in the germline V gene. The ends were cut back, 2 bases at V and 6 bases at J, with 8 bases in the middle. This CDR3 is 12 amino acids long. This CDR3 reads CASSYGRGEQYV. The CDR3 DNA reads as TGTGCCAGCAGTTACGGGCGAGGCGAGCAGTACGTC.

This chain links TRBV10-3 with TRBJ1-2, with TRBD1 matching over 7 bases. Trimming cost V 1 base and J 5 bases; bases outside gene matches: 4. The CDR3 has 14 amino acids. Germline V gene sequence: CDR1 ENHRY, CDR2 SYGVKD. CDR3 DNA: TGTGCCATCAGTGAGTACAGGGGAGATTATGGCTACACCTTC. Its protein product is CAISEYRGDYGYTF.

The J gene is TRBJ1-2, the V gene TRBV27; TRBD1 is a possible D gene (6 bases). CDR1 is MNHEY, CDR2 SMNVEV, per germline (reference sequence). Between the trimmed V and J ends, which lost 6 bases and 5 bases, there was a span of 10 bases. The CDR3 has 12 amino acids. The CDR3 nucleotides are TGTGCCAGCAGCCCCAGGGGATATGGCTACACCTTC. This encodes CASSPRGYGYTF.

With regard to this clone: The junction does not match germline at one end; this may be a read error. Written as DNA, the CDR3 is TGTGCCAGCAGCAGAGGTGGGACAAGGGGTAATGCCATCTTC. Residues: CASSRGGTRGNAIF. The chain couples TRBV7-9 to TRBJ2-1; D might be TRBD1 (6 bases). Germline loops: CDR1 SEHNR, CDR2 FQNEAQ (reference sequence). This CDR3 spans 14 amino acids.

This chain uses TRBV5-1 with TRBJ2-2; D call uncertain. Germline CDR1 SGHRS, CDR2 YFSETQ. The CDR3 loop spans 13 amino acids. V was trimmed by 0 bases and J by 5 bases, leaving 5 bases between them. This CDR3 is CASSLGQTGELFF. The CDR3 DNA reads TGCGCCAGCAGCTTGGGCCAGACCGGGGAGCTGTTTTTT.

The chain links TRBV18 to TRBJ2-1, with D maybe TRBD1 (6 bases). With 3 bases removed from V and 5 bases from J, the gap between germline ends came to 8 bases. The CDR3 runs 13 residues. The germline CDR1 and CDR2 sequences are KGHSH and LQKENI. As DNA, the CDR3 is TGTGCCAGCTCACCGGGGACAAACAATGAGCAGTTCTTC. Translating it yields CASSPGTNNEQFF.

This clone was detected only once. This rearrangement joins TRBV9 to TRBJ2-1, with 10 positions matching TRBD2. Per the germline V gene, CDR1 is SGDLS and CDR2 is YYNGEE. The CDR3 spans 15 residues. V was clipped by 4 bases and J by 3 bases; unmatched bases: 4. Written as DNA, the CDR3 is TGTGCCAGCAGCTTTAGCGGGGGGCACTACAATGAGCAGTTCTTC. Translation: CASSFSGGHYNEQFF.

V usage is TRBV4-1 and J usage is TRBJ2-3; 8 bases are a match to TRBD2. Trimming at V came to 3 bases and at J to 4 bases, leaving 3 bases not matched to a gene. The CDR3 is 14 amino acids. Germline V gene lookup returns CDR1 MGHRA and CDR2 YSYEKL. For the CDR3, the DNA is TGCGCCAGCAGCCAGAGAGCGGGGGCAGATACGCAGTATTTT. It translates to CASSQRAGADTQYF.

The V call is TRBV6-6, the J call TRBJ1-6; no clear D gene. This CDR3 has 17 amino acids. CDR1 and CDR2 (germline): MNHNY, SVGAGI (reference sequence). V was shortened by 5 bases and J by 0 bases, with 14 bases between the two germline ends. The CDR3 sequence: CASSLSITSSYNSPLHF. CDR3 DNA: TGTGCCAGCAGTCTTTCTATTACGAGCTCCTATAATTCACCCCTCCACTTT.

The CDR3 DNA sequence: TGCGCCAGCAGCTTGGCGGGACAGGGTCGAAACACCATATATTTT. It specifies CASSLAGQGRNTIYF. V and J are TRBV5-1 and TRBJ1-3; 9 bases match TRBD1. J lost 5 bases, V lost 0 bases, and 3 bases had no gene match. The CDR3 covers 15 residues. From germline, CDR1 is SGHRS and CDR2 YFSETQ.

The chain employs TRBV6-5 and TRBJ1-1; no definite D call. The CDR3 has 14 amino acids. V lost 2 bases, J lost 1 base, and 8 bases lay in between. Germline V gene lookup returns CDR1 MNHEY and CDR2 SVGAGI. The CDR3, as DNA: TGTGCCAGCAGTTACCTTCGGGAGAACACTGAAGCTTTCTTT. This translates into CASSYLRENTEAFF.

The V call is TRBV27, the J call TRBJ1-5, with unresolved D. The germline V and J ends were trimmed by 4 bases and 1 base, with 5 bases remaining between them. The CDR3 loop spans 13 amino acids. Germline V gives CDR1 MNHEY, CDR2 SMNVEV (reference sequence). This chain's CDR3 is CASSSSSNQPQHF. For the CDR3, the DNA is TGTGCCAGCAGTTCGTCGAGCAATCAGCCCCAGCATTTT.

This chain connects TRBV3-1 (or the pseudogene TRBV3-2) to TRBJ1-2; D unresolved. V was trimmed by 4 bases and J by 1 base, leaving 10 bases between them. Germline values: CDR1 LGHDT, CDR2 YNNKEL (reference sequence). The length of the CDR3 is 14 residues. The CDR3 here is CASSPSGINYGYTF. In nucleotides, the CDR3 is TGTGCCAGCAGCCCGTCAGGAATTAACTATGGCTACACCTTC.

This clone was picked up one time. The genes are TRBV5-1 and TRBJ2-7, with unresolved D. The V gene's germline CDR1 is SGHRS and CDR2 YFSETQ. V lost 0 bases, J lost 5 bases, and 15 bases lay in between. The CDR3 spans 15 residues. CDR3 nucleotide sequence: TGCGCCAGCAGCTTGGTTCACTCTCAATCCCACGAGCAGTACTTC. It specifies CASSLVHSQSHEQYF.

This clone was seen a handful of times. The gene calls are TRBV7-2 and TRBJ1-6; D might be TRBD1 (6 bases). Trimming took 4 bases from V and 5 from J, leaving 12 bases between them. The CDR3 runs 15 residues. Germline V gene data show CDR1 as SGHTA and CDR2 as FQGNSA. DNA for the CDR3: TGTGCCAGCAGCTGGCGAGGGGGAAATAATTCACCCCTCCACTTT. It translates to CASSWRGGNNSPLHF. The variable domain in full, completed from reference TRBV7-2 and TRBJ1-6, reads GAGVSQSPSNKVTEKGKDVELRCDPISGHTALYWYRQSLGQGLEFLIYFQGNSAPDKSGLPSDRFSAERTGGSVSTLTIQRTQQEDSAVYLCASSWRGGNNSPLHFGNGTRLTVT.

The chain uses TRBV5-1 and TRBJ1-1, with no clear D. Trimming took off 2 bases at V and 1 base at J, with 6 bases between the two ends. The CDR3 length is 13 residues. CDR1 and CDR2 (germline): SGHRS, YFSETQ. CDR3 nucleotide sequence: TGCGCCAGCAGCTTTACTCAGAACACTGAAGCTTTCTTT. It yields the protein CASSFTQNTEAFF.

This chain connects TRBV18 to TRBJ1-2; D is ambiguous. CDR3 length: 12 amino acids. CDR1 and CDR2 (germline): KGHSH, LQKENI. Trimming removed 2 bases from V and 4 bases from J, with 5 bases in between. The CDR3 DNA follows: TGTGCCAGCTCACCAAGAAGCTATGGCTACACCTTC. Its protein product is CASSPRSYGYTF.